The following is a TCR beta chain sequence with its context. Its antigen is unidentified. This sample was taken from a study of beta chain features in type 1 diabetes. Overall study findings and caveats: Cells carrying high TCR expression could end up over-represented when cDNA is sequenced. There were fewer insertions and more deletions at the VDJ junctions of type 1 diabetes patients. Among patients, naive, central memory and Treg TCRB repertoires appeared more similar than among healthy donors.

Expressed TCRB transcripts got sequenced, as all isolated RNA was reverse transcribed. Measured with immunoSEQ multiplex PCR; TCRdb has only the in-frame clones, and not every one. The sample holds 250,000 or so clones; more than 65% are singletons and the top ten take around 0.057%. The clonotype comes from a man aged 25-45 years in good health. The specimen was naive CD4+ T cells from blood.

The CDR3 DNA reads as TGTGCCAGCAGCCCCGCGATGACAGATACGCAGTATTTT. Translating gives CASSPAMTDTQYF. The chain uses TRBV7-9 and TRBJ2-3; D remains ambiguous. CDR3 length equals 13 residues. From germline, CDR1 is SEHNR and CDR2 FQNEAQ (reference sequence). V was trimmed by 5 bases and J by 3 bases, leaving 9 bases between them. Based on the CDR3 plus reference TRBV7-9 and TRBJ2-3, the full variable domain is DTGVSQNPRHKITKRGQNVTFRCDPISEHNRLYWYRQTLGQGPEFLTYFQNEAQLEKSRLLSDRFSAERPKGSFSTLEIQRTEQGDSAMYLCASSPAMTDTQYFGPGTRLTVL.